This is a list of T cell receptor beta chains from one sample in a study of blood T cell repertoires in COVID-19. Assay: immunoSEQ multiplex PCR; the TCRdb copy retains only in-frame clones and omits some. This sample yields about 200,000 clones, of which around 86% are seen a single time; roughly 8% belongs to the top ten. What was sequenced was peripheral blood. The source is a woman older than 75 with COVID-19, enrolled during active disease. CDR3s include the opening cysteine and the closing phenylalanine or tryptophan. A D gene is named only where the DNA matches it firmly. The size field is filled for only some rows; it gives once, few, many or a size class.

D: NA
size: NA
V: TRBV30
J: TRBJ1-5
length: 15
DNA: TGTGCCTGGAGTGTACAGGGCTCTAGAAATCAGCCCCAGCATTTT
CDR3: CAWSVQGSRNQPQHF

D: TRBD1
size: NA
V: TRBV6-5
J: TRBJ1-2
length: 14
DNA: TGTGCCAGCAGTCCGGGGACAGGATGGTATGGCTACACCTTC
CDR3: CASSPGTGWYGYTF

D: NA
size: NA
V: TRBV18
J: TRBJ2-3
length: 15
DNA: TGTGCCAGCTCCACCATCCAGGGCCTCACAGATACGCAGTATTTT
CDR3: CASSTIQGLTDTQYF

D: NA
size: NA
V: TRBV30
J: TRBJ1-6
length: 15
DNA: TGTGCCTGGAGTGTTCAACGGTCAACGGGTTCACCCCTCCACTTT
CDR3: CAWSVQRSTGSPLHF

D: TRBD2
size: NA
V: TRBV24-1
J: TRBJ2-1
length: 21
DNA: TGTGCCACCAGTGATTTGGCCCCGGGACTAGCGGGGCAGAGTGCCTACAATGAGCAGTTCTTC
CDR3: CATSDLAPGLAGQSAYNEQFF

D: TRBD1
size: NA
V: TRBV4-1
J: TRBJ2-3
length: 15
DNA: TGCGCCAGCAGCCAACAAGGACAGGGCGTGAAGACGCAGTATTTT
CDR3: CASSQQGQGVKTQYF

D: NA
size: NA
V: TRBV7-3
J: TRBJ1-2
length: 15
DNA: TGTGCCAGCAGCCTAACCGGAGGAGTATGGAATGGCTACACCTTC
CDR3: CASSLTGGVWNGYTF

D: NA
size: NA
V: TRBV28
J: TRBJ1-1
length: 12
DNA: TGTGCCAGCAGTTCCCCATACACTGAAGCTTTCTTT
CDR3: CASSSPYTEAFF

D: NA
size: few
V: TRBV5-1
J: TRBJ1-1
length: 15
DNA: TGCGCCAGCAGCTTGGTGGCAGGCTTGAACACTGAAGCTTTCTTT
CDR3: CASSLVAGLNTEAFF

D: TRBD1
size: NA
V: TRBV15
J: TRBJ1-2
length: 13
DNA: TGTGCCACCAGCGGTGACAGGGGGAACGGCTACACCTTC
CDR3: CATSGDRGNGYTF

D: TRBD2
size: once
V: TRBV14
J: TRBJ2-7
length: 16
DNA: TGTGCCAGCAGCCAAGCCCTGGGTAGCGGGAGCTACGAGCAGTACTTC
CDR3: CASSQALGSGSYEQYF

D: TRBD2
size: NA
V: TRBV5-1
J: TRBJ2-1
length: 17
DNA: TGCGCCAGCAGCTTGGGAACGAAGCGGGGGGCGGACAATGAGCAGTTCTTC
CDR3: CASSLGTKRGADNEQFF

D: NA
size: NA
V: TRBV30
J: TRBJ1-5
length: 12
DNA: TGTGCCTGGAGTGCCGGCGGGCGGCTCCAGCATTTT
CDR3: CAWSAGGRLQHF

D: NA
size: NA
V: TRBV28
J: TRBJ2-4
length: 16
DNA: TGTGCCAGCATTCCCGGACAGACCATAGCCAAAAACATTCAGTACTTC
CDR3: CASIPGQTIAKNIQYF

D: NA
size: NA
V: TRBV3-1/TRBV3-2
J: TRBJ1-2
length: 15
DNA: TGTGCCAGCAGCCCTTCGGGAGACAAGAGCTATGGCTACACCTTC
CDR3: CASSPSGDKSYGYTF

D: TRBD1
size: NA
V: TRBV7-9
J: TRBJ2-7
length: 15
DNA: TGTGCCAGCAGCTTACAACAGGGGGCATCCTACGAGCAGTACTTC
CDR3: CASSLQQGASYEQYF

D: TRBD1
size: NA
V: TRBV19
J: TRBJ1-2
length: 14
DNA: TGTGCCAGTAGGGGACAGGGGGGATACTATGGCTACACCTTC
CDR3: CASRGQGGYYGYTF

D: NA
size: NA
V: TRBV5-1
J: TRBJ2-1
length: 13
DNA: TGCGCCAGCAGCTATGATAACAGGGAAGAGCAGTTCTTC
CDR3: CASSYDNREEQFF

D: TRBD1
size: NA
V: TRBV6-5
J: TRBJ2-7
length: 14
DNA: TGTGCCAGCAGTTACCTCTTTACAGGGGTAGAGCAGTACTTC
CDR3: CASSYLFTGVEQYF

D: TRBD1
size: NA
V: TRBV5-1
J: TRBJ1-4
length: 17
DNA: TGCGCCAGCAGCCCGGGACAGGGACTTTCAACTAATGAAAAACTGTTTTTT
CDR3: CASSPGQGLSTNEKLFF

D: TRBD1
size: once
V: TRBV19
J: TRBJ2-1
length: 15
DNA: TGTGCCAGTAGTGTACAGGGGTTGGGGTCATTTGAGCAGTTCTTC
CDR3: CASSVQGLGSFEQFF

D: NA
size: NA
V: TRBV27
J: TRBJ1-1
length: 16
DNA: TGTGCCAGCAGTTACAGCAGGTCGGCGATGAACACTGAAGCTTTCTTT
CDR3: CASSYSRSAMNTEAFF

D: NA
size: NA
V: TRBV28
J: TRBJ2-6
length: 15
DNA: TGTGCCAGCACCGGACATTCGGCTGGGGCCAACGTCCTGACTTTC
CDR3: CASTGHSAGANVLTF

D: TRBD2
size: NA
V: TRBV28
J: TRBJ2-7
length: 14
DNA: TGTGCCAGCAGACCTAGCGGGAGTATAAACGAGCAGTACTTC
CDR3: CASRPSGSINEQYF

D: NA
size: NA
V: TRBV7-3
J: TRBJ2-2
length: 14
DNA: TGTGCCAGCAGCCCCTCCAGGAACACCGGGGAGCTGTTTTTT
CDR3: CASSPSRNTGELFF

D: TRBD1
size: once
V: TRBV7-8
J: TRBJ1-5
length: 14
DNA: TGTGCCAGCAGCTCGAGGGGACAGGGTCAGCCCCAGCATTTT
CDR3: CASSSRGQGQPQHF

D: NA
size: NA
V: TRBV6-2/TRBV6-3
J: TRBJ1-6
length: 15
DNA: TGTGCCAGCAGTTACACCCAGGGGTCTCGATCACCCCTCCACTTT
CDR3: CASSYTQGSRSPLHF

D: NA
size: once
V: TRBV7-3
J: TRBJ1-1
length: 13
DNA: TGTGCCAGCAGCCATTATAGTTACACTGAAGCTTTCTTT
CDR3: CASSHYSYTEAFF

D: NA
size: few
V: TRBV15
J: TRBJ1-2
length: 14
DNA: TGTGCCACCAGCAGAGGTACAGGAAACTATGGCTACACCTTC
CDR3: CATSRGTGNYGYTF

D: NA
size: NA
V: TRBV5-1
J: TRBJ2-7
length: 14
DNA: TGCGCCAGCAACCCCTCTGGCGGGGCCTACGAGCAGTACTTC
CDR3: CASNPSGGAYEQYF

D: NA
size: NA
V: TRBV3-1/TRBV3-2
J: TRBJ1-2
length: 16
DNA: TGTGCCAGCAGCCCCAGTCGTAGCAGAAGTAACTATGGCTACACCTTC
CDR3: CASSPSRSRSNYGYTF

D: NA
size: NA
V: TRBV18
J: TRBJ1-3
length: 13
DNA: TGTGCCAGCTCACAACTCTCTGGAAACACCATATATTTT
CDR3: CASSQLSGNTIYF

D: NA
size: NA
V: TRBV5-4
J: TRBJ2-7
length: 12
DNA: TGTGCCAGCAGCTTCCCCCAGGGCGAGCAGTACTTC
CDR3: CASSFPQGEQYF

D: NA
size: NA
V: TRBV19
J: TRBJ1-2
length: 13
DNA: TGTGCCAGTAGTACTGGACAGCACTATGGCTACACCTTC
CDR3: CASSTGQHYGYTF

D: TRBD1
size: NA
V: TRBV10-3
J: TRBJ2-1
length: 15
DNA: TGTGCCATCACCCCCGGGACAGGGGACTTAAATGAGCAGTTCTTC
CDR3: CAITPGTGDLNEQFF

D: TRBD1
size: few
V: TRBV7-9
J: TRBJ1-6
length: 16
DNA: TGTGCCAGCAGCTTCGGGGGGGACAGAAGGAATTCACCCCTCCACTTT
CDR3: CASSFGGDRRNSPLHF

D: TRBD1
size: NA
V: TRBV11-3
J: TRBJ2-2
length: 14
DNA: TGTGCCAGCAGCCCCAGGGGGCATACCGGGGAGCTGTTTTTT
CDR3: CASSPRGHTGELFF

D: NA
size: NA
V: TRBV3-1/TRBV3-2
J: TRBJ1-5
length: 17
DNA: TGTGCCAGCAGCTACAAGGACAACCTCGGTTGCAATCAGCCCCAGCATTTT
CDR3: CASSYKDNLGCNQPQHF

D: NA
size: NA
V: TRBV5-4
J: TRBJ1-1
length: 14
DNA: TGTGCCAGCAGCCCAATGGGGGGAAGGACTGAAGCTTTCTTT
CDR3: CASSPMGGRTEAFF

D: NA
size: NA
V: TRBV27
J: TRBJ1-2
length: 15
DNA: TGTGCCAGCAGACTCAAGGGGGGGTCCGACTATGGCTACACCTTC
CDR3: CASRLKGGSDYGYTF

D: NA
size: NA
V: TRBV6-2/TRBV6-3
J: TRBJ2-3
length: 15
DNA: TGTGCCAGCAGTTATAGGGGATTGGCCACAGATACGCAGTATTTT
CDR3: CASSYRGLATDTQYF

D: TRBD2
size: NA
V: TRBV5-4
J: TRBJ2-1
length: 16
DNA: TGTGCCAGCAGCACCGATAGGACTAGCTCCTACAATGAGCAGTTCTTC
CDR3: CASSTDRTSSYNEQFF

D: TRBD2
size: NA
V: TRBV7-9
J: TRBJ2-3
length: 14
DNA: TGTGCCAGCAGCTTAGTACTAGCGGGAGAGACGCAGTATTTT
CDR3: CASSLVLAGETQYF

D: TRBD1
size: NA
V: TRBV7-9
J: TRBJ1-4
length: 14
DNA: TGTGCCAGCAGTCCAGGGGGAACGAATGAAAAACTGTTTTTT
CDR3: CASSPGGTNEKLFF

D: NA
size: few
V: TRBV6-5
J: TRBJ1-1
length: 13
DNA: TGTGCCAGCAGCCTCACTAAAAACACTGAAGCTTTCTTT
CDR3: CASSLTKNTEAFF

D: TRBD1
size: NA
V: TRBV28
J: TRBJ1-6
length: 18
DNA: TGTGCCAGCAGCGTACCGGGACAGGGTACGACCTATAATTCACCCCTCCACTTT
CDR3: CASSVPGQGTTYNSPLHF

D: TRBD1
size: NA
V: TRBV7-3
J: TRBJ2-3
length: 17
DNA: TGTGCCAGCAGCTTAGTACGGGCAGGGGGCGCATCAGATACGCAGTATTTT
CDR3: CASSLVRAGGASDTQYF